The present T cell receptor (beta chain) was sequenced within a study of cytomegalovirus exposure and HLA in healthy donors. Whole-study context: Early on, a data release was issued that held some 85 million unique TCRs from HLA-typed donors.

Turning to this clone: Its antigen is unidentified.

Study outcomes and limitations: A reported reduction in N-insertions relative to the roughly 640-donor mean was seen in an Asian-associated ancestry cluster in a later analysis. Later on, an analysis found that several of the most significant clusters appeared to be linked to common viral pathogens, which included parvovirus B19.

Use of 60 Vbeta and 13 Jbeta primers characterized the PCR. The assay was immunoSEQ multiplex PCR, and TCRdb's table has in-frame clones only and misses some. The sample includes roughly 130,000 clones, approximately 80% of them seen just once. The CDR3 runs to 18 residues. CDR1 and CDR2 (germline): LNHNV, YYDKDF (reference sequence). The ends were cut back, 4 bases at V and 0 bases at J, with 16 bases in the middle. The chain carries TRBV15 and TRBJ2-6, with D maybe TRBD2 (6 bases). The sequenced sample consisted of PBMCs. The origin of this receptor is a man between 25 and 39 years old in good health and CMV-seronegative. As DNA, the CDR3 is TGTGCCACCAGCACAAGGAGGGGCCTCAGCTCTGGGGCCAACGTCCTGACTTTC. This translates into CATSTRRGLSSGANVLTF.